This T cell receptor beta chain was sequenced for a study of siplizumab effects on memory and regulatory T cells. Using immunoSEQ multiplex PCR, the repertoire was profiled, and TCRdb retains in-frame clones only, with some absent. The repertoire holds nearly 85,000 clones, with more than 85% as singletons. Germline V gene data show CDR1 as LNHDA and CDR2 as SQIVND (reference sequence). This CDR3 contains 15 residues. Trimming cost V 9 bases and J 0 bases; bases outside gene matches: 8. The gene calls are TRBV19 and TRBJ1-3; TRBD1 aligns across 7 bases. Sequences were obtained from CD8+ T cells sorted from blood. This sequence originates from a human donor in good health. The CDR3 is CASLQGGFSGNTIYF. The CDR3 DNA is TGTGCCAGCCTCCAGGGGGGTTTCTCTGGAAACACCATATATTTT.